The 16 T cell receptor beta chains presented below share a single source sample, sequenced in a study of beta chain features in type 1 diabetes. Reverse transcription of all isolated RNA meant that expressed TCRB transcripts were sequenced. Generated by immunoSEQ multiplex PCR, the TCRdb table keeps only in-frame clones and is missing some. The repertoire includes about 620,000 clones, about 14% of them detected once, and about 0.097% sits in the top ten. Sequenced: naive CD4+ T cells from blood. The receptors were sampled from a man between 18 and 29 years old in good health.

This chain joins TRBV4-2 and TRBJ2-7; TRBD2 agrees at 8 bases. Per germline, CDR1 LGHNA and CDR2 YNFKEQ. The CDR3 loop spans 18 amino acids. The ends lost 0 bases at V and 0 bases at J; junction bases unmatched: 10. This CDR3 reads CASSQDFSGGPSSYEQYF. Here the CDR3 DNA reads TGTGCCAGCAGCCAAGATTTCAGCGGGGGTCCTAGCTCCTACGAGCAGTACTTC.

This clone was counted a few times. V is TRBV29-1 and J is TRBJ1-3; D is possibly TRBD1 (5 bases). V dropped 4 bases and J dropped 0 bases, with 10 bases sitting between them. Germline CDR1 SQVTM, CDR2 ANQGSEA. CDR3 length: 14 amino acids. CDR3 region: CSVGVGGSGNTIYF. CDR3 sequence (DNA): TGCAGCGTTGGGGTCGGGGGCTCTGGAAACACCATATATTTT.

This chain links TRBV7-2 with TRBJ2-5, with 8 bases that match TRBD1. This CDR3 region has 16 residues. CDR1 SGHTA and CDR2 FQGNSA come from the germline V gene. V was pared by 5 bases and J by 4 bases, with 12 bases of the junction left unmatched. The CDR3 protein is CASSRRGQGGRETQYF. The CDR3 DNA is TGTGCCAGCAGCCGCCGAGGACAGGGTGGCCGAGAGACCCAGTACTTC.

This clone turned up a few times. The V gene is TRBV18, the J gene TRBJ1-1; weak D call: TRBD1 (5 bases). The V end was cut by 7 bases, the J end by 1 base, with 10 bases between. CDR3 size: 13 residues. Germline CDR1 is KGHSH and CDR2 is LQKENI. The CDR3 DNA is TGTGCCAGCTTAATGGGACGGAACACTGAAGCTTTCTTT. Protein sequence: CASLMGRNTEAFF.

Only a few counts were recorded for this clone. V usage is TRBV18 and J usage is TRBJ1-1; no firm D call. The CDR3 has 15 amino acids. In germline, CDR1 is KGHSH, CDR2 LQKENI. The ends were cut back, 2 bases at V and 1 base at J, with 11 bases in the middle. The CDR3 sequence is CASSPGVIGNTEAFF. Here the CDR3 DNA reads TGTGCCAGCTCACCAGGGGTCATTGGGAACACTGAAGCTTTCTTT.

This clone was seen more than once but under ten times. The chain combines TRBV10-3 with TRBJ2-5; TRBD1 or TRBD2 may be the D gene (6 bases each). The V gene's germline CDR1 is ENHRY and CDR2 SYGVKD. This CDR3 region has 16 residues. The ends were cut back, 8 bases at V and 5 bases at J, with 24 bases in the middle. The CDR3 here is CAISPHKGGGWETQYF. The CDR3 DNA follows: TGTGCCATCTCCCCCCACAAAGGGGGAGGTTGGGAGACCCAGTACTTC.

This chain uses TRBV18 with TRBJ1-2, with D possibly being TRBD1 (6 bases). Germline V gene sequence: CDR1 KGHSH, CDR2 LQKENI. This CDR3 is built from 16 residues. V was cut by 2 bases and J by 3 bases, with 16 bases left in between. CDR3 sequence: CASSPWEAGEDYGYTF. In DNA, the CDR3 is TGTGCCAGCTCACCATGGGAGGCAGGGGAGGACTATGGCTACACCTTC. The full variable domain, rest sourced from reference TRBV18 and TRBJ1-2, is NAGVMQNPRHLVRRRGQEARLRCSPMKGHSHVYWYRQLPEEGLKFMVYLQKENIIDESGMPKERFSAEFPKEGPSILRIQQVVRGDSAAYFCASSPWEAGEDYGYTFGSGTRLTVV.

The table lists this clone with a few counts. The CDR3 sequence: CASSPQGAIYEQYF. The CDR3 region has the DNA TGTGCCAGCTCACCACAGGGGGCTATTTACGAGCAGTACTTC. V usage is TRBV18 and J usage is TRBJ2-7; 7 nucleotides agree with TRBD1. This CDR3 is built from 14 residues. Germline V gene sequence: CDR1 KGHSH, CDR2 LQKENI. V was pared by 1 base and J by 4 bases, with 4 bases of the junction left unmatched.

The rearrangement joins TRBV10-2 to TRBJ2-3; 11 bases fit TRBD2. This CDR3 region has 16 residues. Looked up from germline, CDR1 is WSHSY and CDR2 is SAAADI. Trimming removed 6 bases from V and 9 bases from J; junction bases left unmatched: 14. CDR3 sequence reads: CASRPVAGGHGRTQYF. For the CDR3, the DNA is TGCGCCAGCAGGCCCGTAGCGGGGGGGCACGGGAGGACGCAGTATTTT.

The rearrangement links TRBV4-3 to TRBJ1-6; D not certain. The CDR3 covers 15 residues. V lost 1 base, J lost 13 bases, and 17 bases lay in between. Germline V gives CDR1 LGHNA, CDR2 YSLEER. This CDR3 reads CASSQVLGSLAPLHF. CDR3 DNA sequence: TGCGCCAGCAGCCAAGTTTTGGGCAGCTTAGCCCCCCTCCACTTT.

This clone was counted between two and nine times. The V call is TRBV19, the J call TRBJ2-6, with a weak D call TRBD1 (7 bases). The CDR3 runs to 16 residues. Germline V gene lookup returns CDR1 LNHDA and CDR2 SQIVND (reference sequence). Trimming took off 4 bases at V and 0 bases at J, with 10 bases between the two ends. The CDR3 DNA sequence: TGTGCCAGTAGTACAGGGGGGAGCTCTGGGGCCAACGTCCTGACTTTC. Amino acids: CASSTGGSSGANVLTF.

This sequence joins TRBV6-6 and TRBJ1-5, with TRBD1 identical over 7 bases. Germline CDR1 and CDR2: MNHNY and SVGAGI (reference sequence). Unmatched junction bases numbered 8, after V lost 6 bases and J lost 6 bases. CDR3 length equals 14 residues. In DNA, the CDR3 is TGTGCCAGCAGCCGACAGGGTGACAGTCAGCCCCAGCATTTT. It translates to CASSRQGDSQPQHF.

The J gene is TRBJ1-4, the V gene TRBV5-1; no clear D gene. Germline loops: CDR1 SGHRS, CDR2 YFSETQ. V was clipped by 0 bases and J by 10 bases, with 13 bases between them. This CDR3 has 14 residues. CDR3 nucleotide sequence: TGCGCCAGCAGCTTGGGGGAGGAATCTGGAAAACTGTTTTTT. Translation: CASSLGEESGKLFF. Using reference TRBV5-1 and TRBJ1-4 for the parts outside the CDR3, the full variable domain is KAGVTQTPRYLIKTRGQQVTLSCSPISGHRSVSWYQQTPGQGLQFLFEYFSETQRNKGNFPGRFSGRQFSNSRSEMNVSTLELGDSALYLCASSLGEESGKLFFGSGTQLSVL.

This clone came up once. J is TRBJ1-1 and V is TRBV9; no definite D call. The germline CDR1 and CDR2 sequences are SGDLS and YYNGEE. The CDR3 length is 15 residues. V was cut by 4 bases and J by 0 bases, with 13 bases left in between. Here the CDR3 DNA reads TGTGCCAGCAGCCCCCATTCCGGGATGAACACTGAAGCTTTCTTT. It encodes CASSPHSGMNTEAFF.

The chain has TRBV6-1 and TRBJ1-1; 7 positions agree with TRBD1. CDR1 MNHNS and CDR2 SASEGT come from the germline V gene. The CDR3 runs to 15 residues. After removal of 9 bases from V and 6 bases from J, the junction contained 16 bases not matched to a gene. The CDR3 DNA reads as TGTGCCAGTACAAGACAGGGTCTTGGTAAGGCTGAAGCTTTCTTT. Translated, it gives CASTRQGLGKAEAFF.

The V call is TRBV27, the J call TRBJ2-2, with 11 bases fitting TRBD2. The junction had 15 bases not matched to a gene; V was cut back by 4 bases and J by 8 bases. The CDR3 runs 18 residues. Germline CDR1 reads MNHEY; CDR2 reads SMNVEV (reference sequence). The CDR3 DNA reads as TGTGCCAGCAGTTCATTAGGTGGGACTAGCGGACTCAGGGGGGAGCTGTTTTTT. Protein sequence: CASSSLGGTSGLRGELFF.